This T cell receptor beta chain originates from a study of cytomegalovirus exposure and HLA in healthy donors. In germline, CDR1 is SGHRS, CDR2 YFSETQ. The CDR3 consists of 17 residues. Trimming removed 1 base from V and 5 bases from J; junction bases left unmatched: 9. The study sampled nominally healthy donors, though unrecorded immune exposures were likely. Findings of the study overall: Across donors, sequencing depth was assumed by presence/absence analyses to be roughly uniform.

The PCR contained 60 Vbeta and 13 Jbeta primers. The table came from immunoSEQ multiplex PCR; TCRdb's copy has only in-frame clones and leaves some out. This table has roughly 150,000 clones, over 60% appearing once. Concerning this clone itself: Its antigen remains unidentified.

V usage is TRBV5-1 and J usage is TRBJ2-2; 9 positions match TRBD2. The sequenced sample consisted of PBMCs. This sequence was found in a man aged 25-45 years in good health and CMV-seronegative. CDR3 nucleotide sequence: TGCGCCAGCAGCTTGTTGGCTAGCGGGATGGATACCGGGGAGCTGTTTTTT. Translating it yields CASSLLASGMDTGELFF.